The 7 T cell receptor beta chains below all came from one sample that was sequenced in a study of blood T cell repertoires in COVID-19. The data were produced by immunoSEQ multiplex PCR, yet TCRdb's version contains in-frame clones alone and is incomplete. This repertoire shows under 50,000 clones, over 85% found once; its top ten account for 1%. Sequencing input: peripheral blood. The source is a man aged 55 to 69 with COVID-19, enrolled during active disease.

The CDR3 is CASSLRLAGGHNEQFF. CDR3 nucleotides: TGCGCCAGCAGCTTGAGACTAGCGGGGGGGCACAATGAGCAGTTCTTC. The chain combines TRBV5-1 with TRBJ2-1; 14 nucleotides line up with TRBD2. Per germline, CDR1 SGHRS and CDR2 YFSETQ. Losses at the gene ends were 1 base for V and 5 bases for J; bases not matched to a gene: 2. The CDR3 is 16 residues long.

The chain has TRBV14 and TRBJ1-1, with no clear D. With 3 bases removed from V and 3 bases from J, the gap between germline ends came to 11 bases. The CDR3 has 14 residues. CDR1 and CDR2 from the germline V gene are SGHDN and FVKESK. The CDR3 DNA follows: TGTGCCAGCAGCCACGTGGGTCAGGACACTGAAGCTTTCTTT. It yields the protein CASSHVGQDTEAFF.

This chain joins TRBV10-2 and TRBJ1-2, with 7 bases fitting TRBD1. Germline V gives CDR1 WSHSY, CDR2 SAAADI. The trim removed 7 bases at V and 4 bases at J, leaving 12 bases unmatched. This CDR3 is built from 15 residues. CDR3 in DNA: TGCGCCAGCACCTTGACATCCGGACAGGTCTATGGCTACACCTTC. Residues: CASTLTSGQVYGYTF.

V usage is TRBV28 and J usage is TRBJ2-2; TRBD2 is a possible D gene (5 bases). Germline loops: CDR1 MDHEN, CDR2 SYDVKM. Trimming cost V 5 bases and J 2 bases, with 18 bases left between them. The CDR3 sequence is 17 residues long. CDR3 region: CASSADLASPNTGELFF. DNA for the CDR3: TGTGCCAGCAGTGCTGACCTTGCTAGCCCCAACACCGGGGAGCTGTTTTTT.

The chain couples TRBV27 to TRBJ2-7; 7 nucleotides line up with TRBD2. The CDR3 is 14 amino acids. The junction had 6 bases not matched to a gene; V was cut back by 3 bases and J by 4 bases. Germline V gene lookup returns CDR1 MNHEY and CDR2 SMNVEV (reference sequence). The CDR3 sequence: CASSFVGGKYEQYF. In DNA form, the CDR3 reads TGTGCCAGCAGTTTTGTGGGAGGGAAATACGAGCAGTACTTC.

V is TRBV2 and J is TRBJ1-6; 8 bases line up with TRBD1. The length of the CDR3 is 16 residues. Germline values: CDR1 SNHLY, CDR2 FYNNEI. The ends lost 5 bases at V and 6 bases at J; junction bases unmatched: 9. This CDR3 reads CASSRDRSPSNSPLHF. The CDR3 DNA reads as TGTGCCAGCAGTAGGGACAGGTCGCCCTCTAATTCACCCCTCCACTTT. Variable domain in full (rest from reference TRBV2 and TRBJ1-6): EPEVTQTPSHQVTQMGQEVILRCVPISNHLYFYWYRQILGQKVEFLVSFYNNEISEKSEIFDDQFSVERPDGSNFTLKIRSTKLEDSAMYFCASSRDRSPSNSPLHFGNGTRLTVT.

CDR3 in DNA: TGTGCCAGCAGCGTTACTGTTGGGAACACTGAAGCTTTCTTT. Translated, it gives CASSVTVGNTEAFF. V is TRBV9 and J is TRBJ1-1; D ambiguous. CDR1 and CDR2 from the germline V gene are SGDLS and YYNGEE. Trimming left V 2 bases short and J 1 base short, with 9 bases between. The length of the CDR3 is 14 residues.